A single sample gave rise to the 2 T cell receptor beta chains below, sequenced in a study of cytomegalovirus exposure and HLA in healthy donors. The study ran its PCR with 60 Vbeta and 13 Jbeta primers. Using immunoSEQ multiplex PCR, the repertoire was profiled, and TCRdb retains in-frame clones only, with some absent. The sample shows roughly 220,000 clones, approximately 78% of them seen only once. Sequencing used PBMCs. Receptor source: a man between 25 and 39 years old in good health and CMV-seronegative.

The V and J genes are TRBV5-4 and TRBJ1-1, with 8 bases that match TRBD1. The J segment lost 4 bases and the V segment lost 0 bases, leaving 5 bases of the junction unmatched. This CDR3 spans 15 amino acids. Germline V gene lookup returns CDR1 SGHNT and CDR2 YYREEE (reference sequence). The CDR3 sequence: CASSLGDRGFTEAFF. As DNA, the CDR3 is TGTGCCAGCAGCTTGGGCGACAGGGGTTTCACTGAAGCTTTCTTT.

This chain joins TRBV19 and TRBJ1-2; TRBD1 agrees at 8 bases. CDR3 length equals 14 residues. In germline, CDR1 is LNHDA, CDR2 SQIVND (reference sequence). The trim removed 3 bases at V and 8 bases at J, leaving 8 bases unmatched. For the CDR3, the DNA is TGTGCCAGTAGTATGGGCAGGGGGCTGTCGGGCTACACCTTC. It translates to CASSMGRGLSGYTF.